This TCR beta chain was sequenced for a study of PD-1 blockade in mismatch repair-deficient tumors. Background on the study: Patients had over ten mismatch repair-deficient cancer types and were previously treated and progressing.

Trimming took 0 bases from V and 8 from J, leaving 14 bases between them. Germline loops: CDR1 LGHNA, CDR2 YSLEER. The CDR3 contains 15 residues. As to this clone: Its antigen remains unidentified.

The study, taken as a whole, reports: Tumor-resident clones, often undetectable pretreatment in blood, expanded then contracted after pembrolizumab.

Measured with immunoSEQ multiplex PCR; TCRdb has only the in-frame clones, and not every one. Found here are some 84,000 clones, 81% of them singletons; the top ten hold more than 2.5%. Sequenced material: peripheral blood, taken 12 weeks after starting pembrolizumab. The source of this sequence is an adult with mismatch repair-deficient cancer. The gene calls are TRBV4-3 and TRBJ2-1, with a tentative D call TRBD1 (6 bases). The CDR3 sequence: CASSQEVRGWDEQFF. The CDR3 DNA reads as TGCGCCAGCAGCCAAGAAGTCAGGGGTTGGGATGAGCAGTTCTTC.